The present entry profiles one T cell receptor (beta chain) with its context. Its antigen has not been determined. No qualities accompany the bases; no much larger clone lies one base away. This entry comes from a study of T cells after posttransplantation cyclophosphamide (dated by TCRdb to the mid-2010s). For the wider study: Using TRB sequencing, the study followed how the T cell repertoire reconstituted after myeloablative bone marrow transplantation in which posttransplantation cyclophosphamide served as GVHD prophylaxis. Public TRB sequences were queried against a database of over 3,500 sequences associated with responses to pathogens, tumor antigens, self-antigens and alloantigens. Up to 3 additional blood samples from 2 to 5.2 years after transplant were also TRB-sequenced in 3 patients, as was pretransplant blood from several patients. Antigen receptor sequencing was done on samples from some 35 PTCy-treated patients and from 15 to 20 related bone marrow donors of those patients. Because TRA and TRB clonality correlated tightly in roughly ten samples, later TCR analyses were limited to TRB. TRB sequencing was performed on blood from all 35 or so PTCy patients with 1-year posttransplant specimens.

On the day of marrow donation, related bone marrow donors gave peripheral blood samples. Peripheral blood and bone marrow mononuclear cells were isolated by Ficoll-Hypaque density centrifugation and cryopreserved. Genomic DNA was used for TRB sequencing, which was performed with the immunoSEQ assay at survey resolution or with the hsTCRB kit. Per the authors' processing: The immunoSEQ software handled initial read processing, and the LymphoSeq R package was used for repertoire analyses. For each TRB dataset, clonality was calculated as 1 minus normalized Shannon entropy, and the Gini coefficient was computed as well. To infer phenotypes in unsorted samples, TRB sequences from sorted subsets of the recipient or donor were mapped onto unsorted samples from the same recipient. The table comes from immuneACCESS by way of TCRdb, which keeps in-frame sequences with V and J called. Part of the clones is missing from these tables; in studies checked, under half for an unresolved V gene and the rest for unknown reasons. V, J and clone size are taken as reported in that table, and D and trimming were inferred from the DNA itself. The sample table contains 45,000 to 60,000 clones; only one count was recorded for 85% to 95% of them. Around 3% of the sample rests with the top ten.

The cysteine opens and the phenylalanine closes a CDR3 of 13 amino acids. The only DNA kept is the CDR3, 39 bases in frame from the first base. For CDR1 and CDR2, the germline V gene lists SGHVS and FQNEAQ. Study-wide findings and limitations: Across around 48 patients, recipient CMV seropositivity and CMV reactivation were highly associated with TRB clonality; PTCy diversity was similar to CNI/methotrexate controls. The TRB repertoires of T cells infiltrating skin or GI tract showed only limited overlap with the TRB repertoires of T cells in blood. At 1-2 months, donor-recipient similarity was low but rose over the first year, and the later blood repertoires were often dominated by donor CD8+ memory clones.

The V and J segments used are TRBV7-8 and TRBJ2-1; the D gene is possibly TRBD2, with 5 bases matching. The sequencing input was PBMCs. The TCR sequence derives from a woman aged 50 to 65 in good health and a related stem cell transplant donor. The DNA sequence is as follows: TGTGCGACGGACTCCCTCGAATACAATGAGCAGTTCTTC. This sequence encodes CATDSLEYNEQFF.